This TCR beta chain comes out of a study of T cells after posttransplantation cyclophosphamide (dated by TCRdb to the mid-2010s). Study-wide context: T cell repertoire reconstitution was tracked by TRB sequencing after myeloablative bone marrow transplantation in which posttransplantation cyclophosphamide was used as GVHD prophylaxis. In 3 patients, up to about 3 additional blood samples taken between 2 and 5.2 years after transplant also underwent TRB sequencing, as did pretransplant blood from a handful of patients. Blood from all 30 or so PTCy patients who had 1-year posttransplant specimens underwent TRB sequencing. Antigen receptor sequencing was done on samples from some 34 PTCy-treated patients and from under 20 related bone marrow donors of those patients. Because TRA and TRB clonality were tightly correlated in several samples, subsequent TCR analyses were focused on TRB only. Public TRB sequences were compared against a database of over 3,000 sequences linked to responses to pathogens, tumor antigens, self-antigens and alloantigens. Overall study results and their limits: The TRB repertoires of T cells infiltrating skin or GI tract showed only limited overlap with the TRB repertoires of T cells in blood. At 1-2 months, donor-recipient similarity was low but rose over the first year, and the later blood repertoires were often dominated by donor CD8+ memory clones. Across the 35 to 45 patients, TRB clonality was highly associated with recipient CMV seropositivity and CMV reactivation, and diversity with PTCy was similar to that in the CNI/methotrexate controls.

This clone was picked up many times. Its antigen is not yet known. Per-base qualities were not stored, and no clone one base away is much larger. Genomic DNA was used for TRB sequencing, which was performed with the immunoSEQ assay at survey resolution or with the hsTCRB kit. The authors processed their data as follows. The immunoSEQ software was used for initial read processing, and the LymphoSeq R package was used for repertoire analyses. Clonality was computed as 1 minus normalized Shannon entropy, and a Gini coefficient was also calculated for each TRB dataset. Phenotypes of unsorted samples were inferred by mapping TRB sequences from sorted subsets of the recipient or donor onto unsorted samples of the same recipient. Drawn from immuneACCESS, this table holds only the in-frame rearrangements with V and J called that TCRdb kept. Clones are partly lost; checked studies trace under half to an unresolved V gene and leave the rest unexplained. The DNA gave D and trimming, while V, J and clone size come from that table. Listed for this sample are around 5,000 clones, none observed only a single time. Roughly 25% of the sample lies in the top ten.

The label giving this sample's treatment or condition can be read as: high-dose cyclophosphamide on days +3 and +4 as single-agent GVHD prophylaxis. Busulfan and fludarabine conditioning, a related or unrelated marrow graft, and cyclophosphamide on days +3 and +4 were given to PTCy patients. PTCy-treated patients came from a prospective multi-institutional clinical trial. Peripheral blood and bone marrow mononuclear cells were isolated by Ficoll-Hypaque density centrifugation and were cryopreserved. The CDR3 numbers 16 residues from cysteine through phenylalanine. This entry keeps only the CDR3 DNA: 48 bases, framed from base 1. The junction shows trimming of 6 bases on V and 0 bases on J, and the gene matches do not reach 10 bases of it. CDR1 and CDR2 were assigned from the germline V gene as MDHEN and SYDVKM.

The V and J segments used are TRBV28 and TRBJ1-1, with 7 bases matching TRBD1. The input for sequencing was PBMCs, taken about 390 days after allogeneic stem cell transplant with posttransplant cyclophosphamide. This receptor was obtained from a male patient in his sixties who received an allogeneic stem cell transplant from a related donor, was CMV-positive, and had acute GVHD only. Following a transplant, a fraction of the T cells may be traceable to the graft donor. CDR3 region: CASRSPGQFMNTEAFF. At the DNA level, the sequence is TGTGCCAGCAGATCCCCGGGACAGTTCATGAACACTGAAGCTTTCTTT.